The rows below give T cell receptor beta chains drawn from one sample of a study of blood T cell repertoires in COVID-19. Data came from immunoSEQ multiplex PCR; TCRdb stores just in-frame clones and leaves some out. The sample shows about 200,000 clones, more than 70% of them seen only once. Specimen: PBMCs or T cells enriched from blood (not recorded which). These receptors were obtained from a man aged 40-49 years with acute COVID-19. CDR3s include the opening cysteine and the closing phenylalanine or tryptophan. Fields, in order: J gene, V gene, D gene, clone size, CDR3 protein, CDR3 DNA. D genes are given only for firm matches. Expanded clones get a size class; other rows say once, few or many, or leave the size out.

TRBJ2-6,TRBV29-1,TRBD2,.,CSARLAGGTGANVLTF,TGCAGCGCCCGACTAGCGGGAGGGACTGGGGCCAACGTCCTGACTTTC
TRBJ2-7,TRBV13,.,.,CASSLSPRDTGEQYF,TGTGCCAGCAGCTTATCCCCCCGGGACACAGGGGAGCAGTACTTC
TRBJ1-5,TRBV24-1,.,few,CATSDLGRFGPQHF,TGTGCCACCAGTGATTTGGGGAGATTTGGGCCCCAGCATTTT
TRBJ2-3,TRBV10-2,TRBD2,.,CATGRGADTQYF,TGCGCCACTGGGAGGGGAGCAGATACGCAGTATTTT
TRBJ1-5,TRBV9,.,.,CASSVSGHQPQHF,TGTGCCAGCAGCGTGAGCGGACATCAGCCCCAGCATTTT
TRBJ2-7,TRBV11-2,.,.,CASSLDRLAEGYF,TGTGCCAGCAGCTTAGATCGCCTAGCAGAGGGGTACTTC
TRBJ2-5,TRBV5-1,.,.,CASSSLGILEETQYF,TGCGCCAGCAGCTCGCTCGGTATATTAGAAGAGACCCAGTACTTC
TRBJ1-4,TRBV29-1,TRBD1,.,CSVATGVGEKLFF,TGCAGCGTCGCGACAGGGGTGGGAGAAAAACTGTTTTTT
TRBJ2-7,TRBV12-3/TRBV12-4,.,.,CASGGSPGEQYF,TGTGCCAGCGGGGGCTCCCCGGGCGAGCAGTACTTC
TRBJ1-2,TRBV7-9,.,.,CASSLLTPFYGYTF,TGTGCCAGCAGCTTACTTACTCCATTCTATGGCTACACCTTC
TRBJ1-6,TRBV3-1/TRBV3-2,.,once,CASSQGGSPNSPLHF,TGTGCCAGCAGCCAGGGGGGATCCCCTAATTCACCCCTCCACTTT